The entry below gives a single TCR beta chain sequence along with its context. Original analysis: The study's classifier, a distant-metastasis tool for papillary thyroid cancer, was built using CDR3 differences across clinicopathological groups. TCRdb re-processed the PCR reads through MiXCR. The V and J calls were determined by TCRdb, not by the authors. The sample contains 20,000 to 30,000 clones, around 15% of which appear only once. This entry is derived from a study of metastatic and nonmetastatic thyroid tumors. Background on the study: Malignant and benign thyroid patients had repertoires compared in peripheral blood and tumor or nodule tissue.

Until they underwent thyroid surgery, no patient had received any treatment. The sample was blood. The TCR comes from a female donor with papillary thyroid cancer or a benign thyroid nodule (not recorded which). Some clones in this sample may be carry-over from other donors' samples.

The CDR3 DNA sequence: TGTGCCAGCAGTTTACGCCTTTCACCCCTCCACTTT. Residues: CASSLRLSPLHF. The chain carries TRBV28 and TRBJ1-6, with D unclear. Germline-derived CDR1 and CDR2 are MDHEN and SYDVKM. Trimming removed 2 bases from V and 9 bases from J, with 5 bases in between. CDR3 length: 12 amino acids.